Described below is a single T cell receptor beta chain sequence and its context. This record belongs to a study of Ad26.COV2.S vaccination and SARS-CoV-2 variants. This sample's treatment: roughly 20 received Ad26.COV2.S at low or high dose, single or two shots; a few received placebo; per-sample allocation not given. Collection of samples fell on day 63 after the first vaccine or placebo injection. TCRdb keeps only in-frame clones here, not all; method: immunoSEQ multiplex PCR. Of approximately 460,000 clones listed, roughly nine tenths are singletons. The germline CDR1 and CDR2 sequences are SGHRS and YFSETQ. The CDR3 spans 14 residues. Trimming took off 0 bases at V and 6 bases at J, with 13 bases between the two ends.

The source was peripheral blood, collected in a trial of Ad26.COV2.S vaccine versus placebo. The genes are TRBV5-1 and TRBJ2-7; D perhaps matches TRBD1 (6 bases). The sequence was obtained from a person aged 18-60 years who received the Ad26.COV2.S COVID-19 vaccine or a placebo. The CDR3 sequence: CASSLVGRGSEQYF. CDR3 nucleotide sequence: TGCGCCAGCAGCTTGGTTGGCAGGGGTTCCGAGCAGTACTTC. The whole variable domain, filled in from reference TRBV5-1 and TRBJ2-7, reads KAGVTQTPRYLIKTRGQQVTLSCSPISGHRSVSWYQQTPGQGLQFLFEYFSETQRNKGNFPGRFSGRQFSNSRSEMNVSTLELGDSALYLCASSLVGRGSEQYFGPGTRLTVT.